The rows below give T cell receptor beta chains drawn from one sample of a study of Ad26.COV2.S vaccination and SARS-CoV-2 variants. TCRdb's copy holds only in-frame clones and misses some; the assay was immunoSEQ multiplex PCR. The repertoire includes about 350,000 clones, just over 90% of them detected once, and 3.9% sits in the top ten. The sample consisted of peripheral blood, taken after recovery from COVID-19. All receptors come from a human donor who had recovered from COVID-19. Each CDR3 is given without its conserved first and last residue. The D gene is left open where the match is weak. Expanded clones get a size class; other rows say once, few or many, or leave the size out.

D	V	size	J	CDR3
TRBD1	TRBV15	.	TRBJ2-7	ATSSRTGGREQY
TRBD1	TRBV19	.	TRBJ2-7	ASRQGQGAYEQY
TRBD2	TRBV5-1	.	TRBJ2-7	ASSLELAGGHIYEQY
.	TRBV9	.	TRBJ2-6	ASSASGANVLT
TRBD2	TRBV13	.	TRBJ2-3	ASSIGLAGLEDTQY
.	TRBV6-6	.	TRBJ2-1	ASSYSQVNEQF
TRBD1	TRBV2	.	TRBJ1-5	ASSGQVRQPQH
.	TRBV11-3	.	TRBJ2-1	ASSLDFGAGGNEQF
.	TRBV18	.	TRBJ1-1	ASSGHRNTEAF
.	TRBV7-6	.	TRBJ2-2	ASSLNPTANTGELF
.	TRBV21-1	.	TRBJ2-2	ASIKLLFDKTVASTGELF
.	TRBV7-9	medium-sized	TRBJ2-7	ASTEGDRGANREQY
.	TRBV5-4	.	TRBJ1-4	ASSSPGQQNEKLF
.	TRBV18	.	TRBJ2-1	ASSPGDGGFTEQF
.	TRBV27	once	TRBJ2-3	ASSSQGRFTDTQY
.	TRBV6-5	once	TRBJ2-3	ASSYSSGGDTQY
.	TRBV13	.	TRBJ2-2	ASSKAGTGELF
TRBD1	TRBV4-1	.	TRBJ2-1	ASSHRQGNNEQF
TRBD1	TRBV25-1	.	TRBJ1-2	ASSGTGGLNYGYT
TRBD1	TRBV6-5	.	TRBJ1-3	ASSYLTGGSGNTIY
.	TRBV7-8	.	TRBJ1-1	ASSLGGGNVAF
TRBD1	TRBV5-6	.	TRBJ1-2	ASSRGTGAYT
TRBD1	TRBV27	.	TRBJ2-7	ASSLYRGYEQY
.	TRBV11-2	.	TRBJ2-2	ASTLVGAIYTGELF